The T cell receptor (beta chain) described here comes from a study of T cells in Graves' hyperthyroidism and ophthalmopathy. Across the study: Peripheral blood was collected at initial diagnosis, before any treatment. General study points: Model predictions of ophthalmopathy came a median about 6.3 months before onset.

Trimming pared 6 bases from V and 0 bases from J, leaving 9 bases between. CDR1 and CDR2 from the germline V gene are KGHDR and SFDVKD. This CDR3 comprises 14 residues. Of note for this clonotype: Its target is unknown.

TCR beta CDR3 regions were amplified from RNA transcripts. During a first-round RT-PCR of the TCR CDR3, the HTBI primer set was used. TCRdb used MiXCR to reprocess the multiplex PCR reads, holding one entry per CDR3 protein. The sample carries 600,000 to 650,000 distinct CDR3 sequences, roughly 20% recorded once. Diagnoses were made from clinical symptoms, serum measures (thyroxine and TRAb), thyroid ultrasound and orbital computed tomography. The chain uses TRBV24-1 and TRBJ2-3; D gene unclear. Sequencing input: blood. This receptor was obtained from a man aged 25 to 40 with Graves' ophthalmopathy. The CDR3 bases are TGTGCCACCAGTCACAGCGCAAGCACAGATACGCAGTATTTT. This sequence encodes CATSHSASTDTQYF.